This TCR beta chain came from a study of T cells after yellow fever vaccination (dated by TCRdb to about 2019). Describing the broader study: The SMART-Seq v4 Ultra Low Input RNA kit was used to prepare libraries from fractions with low cell numbers. To follow T-cell clones before and after both primary and booster YFV17D yellow fever vaccination, bulk TCR alpha and beta repertoires underwent longitudinal sequencing. Blood was drawn at multiple timepoints before and after primary and secondary immunization, with bulk PBMC replicates and cell subsets isolated. Two healthy male donors made up the cohort, one aged 18 to 30 years and the other aged 30 to 40 years.

The full study reports these points: Because the study included only a couple of donors, the extent to which the findings can be generalized is limited. FACS-sorted repertoires could contain abundant contaminating clonotypes from the bulk population, so computational filtering was required. A small fraction of clonotypes appeared in both the CD4 and CD8 compartments, likely as a result of convergent recombination. Most clones expanded after primary vaccination (almost 98% of CD4 and roughly 90% of CD8) were re-detected after the booster, suggesting that broad memory maintenance occurred. Compared with the primary T-cell response, the secondary T-cell response was faster but weaker, reaching its peak on day 5 rather than on day 15.

The treatment or condition label for this specimen denotes: live attenuated yellow fever vaccine strain. PBMCs were isolated from peripheral blood using a standard Ficoll-Paque protocol. Dynabeads CD4 and CD8 positive selection kits were used to isolate the CD4 and CD8 T-cell fractions. TriZol was used to extract RNA from bulk PBMCs, from CD4 and CD8 fractions, and from dextramer-positive and dextramer-negative fractions. This clonotype was recorded many times. Its antigen target is currently unknown. One base away there is no much larger clone; base qualities are not given. Sequencer: Illumina NovaSeq 6000. TCR cDNA was synthesized by 5'RACE template switching, which introduced a universal primer site and unique molecular identifiers. Priming of cDNA synthesis was performed from both the TCR alpha and TCR beta constant segments. Libraries were amplified in two PCR steps, with sample barcodes and sequencing adapters added in the second step. Libraries were sequenced on Illumina HiSeq 2500 (2x100 bp) or NovaSeq (2x150 bp). Turning to the authors' computational methods: MIGEC was used to demultiplex reads and collapse the reads into UMI consensus sequences, and MiXCR was used for V(D)J alignment. Clonotypes responding to the vaccine were identified with edgeR on replicate PBMC samples, with the criteria of FDR below 0.01 and a log2 fold change above 5 up to day 15. CD4 or CD8 identity was assigned to each bulk clonotype according to whether the clonotype was present at higher abundance in the sequenced CD4 repertoire or the sequenced CD8 repertoire. TCRdb's own reprocessing of the public reads used fastp at Q25 and MiXCR and kept productive beta chains. Rows merge per CDR3 protein into single entries with the most common DNA and genes. The V and J calls here are based on TCRdb, not the publication. This sample is represented by 150,000 to 200,000 distinct CDR3 sequences; 9.3% of them were singletons. Roughly 36% of the sample is in the top ten clones.

Sequencing was performed on CD8+ T cells sorted from PBMCs, taken 45 days after the yellow fever booster vaccination. This receptor was obtained from a young man who received the YFV17D yellow fever vaccine.

This receptor has the CDR3 CASSFGTGNTEAFF. The DNA reads as follows: TGCGCCAGCAGCTTTGGGACGGGAAACACTGAAGCTTTCTTT. The V and J segments used are TRBV5-1 and TRBJ1-1; the D gene is possibly TRBD1, with 5 bases matching. Sequences SGHRS (CDR1) and YFSETQ (CDR2) are obtained from the germline V gene. Including the terminal cysteine and phenylalanine, the CDR3 comprises 14 residues. Here the CDR3 DNA is all that survives: 42 bases in frame from base 1. V is reduced by 2 bases and J by 2 bases, leaving a spacing of 10 bases between them.